The 30 T cell receptor beta chains listed next were all sequenced from one sample in a study of blood T cells in healthy people across ages (dated by TCRdb to between 2014 and 2016). Libraries were built with 5' RACE. For sequencing, an Illumina HiSeq 2500 was employed. A second about 7 to 11 cycle PCR used a sample-barcoded 5' primer and a J-beta primer mix. TCRdb trimmed the raw reads at Q25, called clones with MiXCR and kept productive beta chains. Rows matching on CDR3 protein sequence are summarized as one entry with the most common DNA and genes. This sample is represented by 800,000 or so distinct CDR3 sequences; more than 20% of them were singletons. Approximately 4% of the sample is taken by the ten largest. This sample was also put to use in a study of T cells of mothers and their children.

Sequencing was performed on blood. The receptors shown here come from a boy aged 5-17 years in good health.

This clonotype was picked up a small number of times. The chain recombines TRBV20-1 with TRBJ1-5; no definite D call. The CDR3 contains 14 residues. V was shortened by 3 bases and J by 6 bases, with 15 bases between the two germline ends. The germline V gene encodes CDR1 DFQATT and CDR2 SNEGSKA (reference sequence). CDR3 region: CSASGSQISQPQHF. DNA of the CDR3: TGCAGTGCTAGTGGGTCGCAGATTTCTCAGCCCCAGCATTTT.

The gene calls are TRBV15 and TRBJ1-1, with a possible D match to TRBD1 (6 bases). There are 19 residues in the CDR3. Trimming took 3 bases from V and 1 from J, leaving 24 bases between them. Germline V lookup: CDR1 LNHNV, CDR2 YYDKDF (reference sequence). The CDR3 nucleotides read TGTGCCACCAGCAGCTCCTTTCGCTTTCGACAGGAGTGGAACACTGAAGCTTTCTTT. As protein: CATSSSFRFRQEWNTEAFF.

The chain has TRBV7-9 and TRBJ1-1, with D possibly matching TRBD1 (6 bases). The germline V gene encodes CDR1 SEHNR and CDR2 FQNEAQ (reference sequence). V lost 3 bases and J lost 0, with 11 bases in between. This CDR3 spans 15 amino acids. Written as DNA, the CDR3 is TGTGCCAGCAGCTTTTTCGGGGACATGAACACTGAAGCTTTCTTT. Translation gives CASSFFGDMNTEAFF.

The chain links TRBV6-2 or TRBV6-3 to TRBJ2-3; 7 bases are a match to TRBD2. Germline V gives CDR1 MNHEY, CDR2 SVGEGT. This CDR3 comprises 17 residues. V trimming: 2 bases; J trimming: 2 bases; junction bases outside the gene matches: 10. CDR3 sequence: CASSYNSLAGNTDTQYF. The CDR3 DNA is TGTGCCAGCAGTTACAACTCGTTAGCGGGTAACACAGATACGCAGTATTTT.

The table lists this clonotype with a count of one. V usage is TRBV7-3 and J usage is TRBJ2-1; TRBD2 matches at 7 bases. V dropped 2 bases and J dropped 15; count of bases not matched to a gene: 10. The CDR3 loop spans 13 amino acids. Per germline, CDR1 SGHTA and CDR2 FQGTGA. For the CDR3, the DNA is TGTGCCAGCAGCTTAGCCTGGGACGGGGGGTTGTTCTTC. Translating gives CASSLAWDGGLFF.

This clonotype showed up just a few times. The V gene is TRBV4-3, the J gene TRBJ2-1; a possible D gene is TRBD2 (6 bases). Germline V gene data show CDR1 as LGHNA and CDR2 as YSLEER. With 0 bases removed from V and 8 bases from J, the gap between germline ends came to 20 bases. CDR3 length: 17 residues. The CDR3 nucleotides are TGCGCCAGCAGCCAAGATAGCCCGGGGGAGGATTTCGATGAGCAGTTCTTC. It is translated as CASSQDSPGEDFDEQFF.

The chain carries TRBV5-1 and TRBJ1-5; TRBD1 is a possible D gene (6 bases). There are 14 residues in the CDR3. Germline CDR1 and CDR2: SGHRS and YFSETQ. V lost 3 bases and J lost 3, with 10 bases in between. The CDR3: CASSSGAPNQPQHF. The CDR3 DNA is TGCGCCAGCAGCTCAGGGGCCCCCAATCAGCCCCAGCATTTT. Full variable domain (outside the CDR3, taken from reference TRBV5-1 and TRBJ1-5): KAGVTQTPRYLIKTRGQQVTLSCSPISGHRSVSWYQQTPGQGLQFLFEYFSETQRNKGNFPGRFSGRQFSNSRSEMNVSTLELGDSALYLCASSSGAPNQPQHFGDGTRLSIL.

V is TRBV20-1 and J is TRBJ2-5; 9 bases align to TRBD1. The V gene's germline CDR1 is DFQATT and CDR2 SNEGSKA (reference sequence). CDR3 length equals 14 residues. The V segment lost 3 bases and the J segment 2 bases; nucleotides outside the gene matches: 4. The DNA of the CDR3 is TGCAGTGCTAGCACAGGGGGCGGACAAGAGACCCAGTACTTC. Protein sequence: CSASTGGGQETQYF.

The V and J genes are TRBV7-6 and TRBJ2-5; 7 bases are shared with TRBD1. Germline lookup yields CDR1 SGHVS and CDR2 FNYEAQ. V gave up 5 bases and J gave up 4 bases; unmatched junction bases: 4. The CDR3 length is 13 residues. The CDR3 DNA is TGTGCCAGCAGCCGACGGACAGGAGAGACCCAGTACTTC. It yields the protein CASSRRTGETQYF.

This clonotype has at least ten counts. The chain is built from TRBV7-9 and TRBJ2-5; no definite D call. CDR3 length equals 13 residues. Trimming left V 5 bases short and J 5 bases short, with 12 bases between. The germline V gene encodes CDR1 SEHNR and CDR2 FQNEAQ (reference sequence). CDR3 nucleotide sequence: TGTGCCAGCAGCCCAGGATCACGGGAGACCCAGTACTTC. Encoded protein: CASSPGSRETQYF.

This chain uses TRBV5-1 with TRBJ2-3; the D is unclear. The CDR3 has 13 residues. Germline V gene sequence: CDR1 SGHRS, CDR2 YFSETQ. The V end was cut by 0 bases, the J end by 3 bases, with 5 bases between. This chain's CDR3 is CASSLGETDTQYF. CDR3 nucleotides: TGCGCCAGCAGCTTGGGGGAAACAGATACGCAGTATTTT.

This clonotype was observed a handful of times. The chain uses TRBV9 and TRBJ1-2, with 7 bases fitting TRBD1. The germline CDR1 and CDR2 sequences are SGDLS and YYNGEE. V lost 4 bases and J lost 5; bases outside the gene matches: 14. The CDR3 totals 16 residues. CDR3: CASSTQTGTGYYGYTF. The CDR3, as DNA: TGTGCCAGCAGCACCCAGACAGGGACGGGTTATTATGGCTACACCTTC.

In this sample, this clonotype turned up a few times. The chain is built from TRBV29-1 and TRBJ1-1; D gene uncertain. CDR1 is SQVTM, CDR2 ANQGSEA, per germline. V was cut by 4 bases and J by 0 bases, with 9 bases left in between. The CDR3 length is 13 residues. CDR3 bases: TGCAGCGTTGGAGACACGCTGAACACTGAAGCTTTCTTT. As protein: CSVGDTLNTEAFF.

This clonotype has only a few counts. The chain links TRBV29-1 to TRBJ2-7, with TRBD1 matching over 7 bases. V was pared by 8 bases and J by 5 bases, with 9 bases of the junction left unmatched. This CDR3 has 12 amino acids. Germline values: CDR1 SQVTM, CDR2 ANQGSEA. For the CDR3, the DNA is TGCAGCATACCTTACAGGGGCGACGAGCAGTACTTC. This gives the protein CSIPYRGDEQYF.

This clonotype was observed a few times. This chain links TRBV2 with TRBJ1-5, with D uncertain. V lost 6 bases to trimming and J lost 3 bases, with 15 bases between them. The CDR3 loop spans 15 amino acids. In germline, CDR1 is SNHLY, CDR2 FYNNEI. The CDR3 sequence: CASRPDGKNNQPQHF. In DNA, the CDR3 is TGTGCCAGCAGACCGGACGGGAAAAACAATCAGCCCCAGCATTTT. Variable domain in full (rest from reference TRBV2 and TRBJ1-5): EPEVTQTPSHQVTQMGQEVILRCVPISNHLYFYWYRQILGQKVEFLVSFYNNEISEKSEIFDDQFSVERPDGSNFTLKIRSTKLEDSAMYFCASRPDGKNNQPQHFGDGTRLSIL.

The CDR3 reads CSARDGGGNYGYTF. The CDR3 DNA follows: TGCAGTGCTAGAGATGGCGGGGGGAACTATGGCTACACCTTC. This chain links TRBV20-1 with TRBJ1-2; a possible D gene is TRBD1 (5 bases). Looked up from germline, CDR1 is DFQATT and CDR2 is SNEGSKA (reference sequence). The CDR3 extends over 14 amino acids. V lost 0 bases and J lost 2, with 10 bases in between.

This clonotype has just a few counts. This chain uses TRBV7-2 with TRBJ2-3; D is uncertain. Trimming stripped 2 bases from V and 4 bases from J, with 10 bases between. Germline CDR1 is SGHTA and CDR2 is FQGNSA. This CDR3 has 14 amino acids. CDR3 DNA: TGTGCCAGCAGCTTACTAGAGCGCGCAGATACGCAGTATTTT. It specifies CASSLLERADTQYF.

On this clonotype itself: Without the conserved terminal phenylalanine or tryptophan, this CDR3 likely stems from a read error. The chain couples TRBV25-1 to TRBJ2-7, with 11 bases lining up with TRBD1. Germline trimming cut 5 bases from V and 7 bases from J; bases unmatched to any gene: 10. This CDR3 has 15 residues. The V gene's germline CDR1 is MGHDK and CDR2 SYGVNS. The DNA for the CDR3 is TGTGCCAGCAGTCCGAGGGACAGGGGGTCGGATGAGCAGTACTGC. Translated: CASSPRDRGSDEQYC.

CDR3 DNA sequence: TGTGCCAGCACAGGGACAACTAATGAAAAACTGTTTTTT. This sequence encodes CASTGTTNEKLFF. V usage is TRBV6-1 and J usage is TRBJ1-4; D perhaps matches TRBD1 (5 bases). Trimming removed 7 bases from V and 0 bases from J, with 6 bases in between. From germline, CDR1 is MNHNS and CDR2 SASEGT. The CDR3 has 13 residues.

This clonotype was seen a few times. This sequence joins TRBV7-2 and TRBJ1-1, with TRBD1 as a possible D gene (5 bases). In germline, CDR1 is SGHTA, CDR2 FQGNSA. CDR3 length: 15 amino acids. Deletions cut 2 bases from V and 1 base from J, with 11 bases between. The CDR3 sequence: CASSLFAGRNTEAFF. CDR3 nucleotide sequence: TGTGCCAGCAGCTTATTCGCAGGGAGGAACACTGAAGCTTTCTTT.

This rearrangement joins TRBV5-5 to TRBJ2-7, with 8 bases fitting TRBD1. Germline V gene sequence: CDR1 SGHKS, CDR2 YYEKEE (reference sequence). The junction had 9 bases not matched to a gene; V was cut back by 2 bases and J by 5 bases. The length of the CDR3 is 15 residues. In nucleotides, the CDR3 is TGTGCCAGCAGCTTTGGGGACAGGCTAGTTGACGAGCAGTACTTC. Protein product: CASSFGDRLVDEQYF.

The V and J genes are TRBV5-1 and TRBJ2-5; TRBD2 aligns across 13 bases. TRBJ2-1 explains the end of the DNA better; the J call may be wrong. Germline V gene lookup returns CDR1 SGHRS and CDR2 YFSETQ. The CDR3 consists of 15 residues. The CDR3 DNA is TGCGCCAGCAGCTTGATAACTAGCGGGGGGGGTGAGCAGTTCTTC. It encodes CASSLITSGGGEQFF.

This clonotype was counted a few times. The V and J genes are TRBV11-3 and TRBJ2-1; D is possibly TRBD2 (5 bases). CDR3 length: 18 amino acids. The V end was cut by 3 bases, the J end by 0 bases, with 18 bases between. Germline lookup yields CDR1 SGHNT and CDR2 YENEEA. Written as DNA, the CDR3 is TGTGCCAGCAGCTTGGGCGATTCAGCGGACGGCTCCTACAATGAGCAGTTCTTC. Protein: CASSLGDSADGSYNEQFF.

This sequence joins TRBV20-1 and TRBJ1-1; weak D call: TRBD1 (6 bases). The CDR3 is 14 residues long. Germline V gene sequence: CDR1 DFQATT, CDR2 SNEGSKA (reference sequence). Trimming removed 1 base at V and 7 bases at J, with 16 bases between. The CDR3 reads CSARAPDSTLEAFF. The CDR3 region has the DNA TGCAGTGCTAGAGCCCCGGACAGTACCCTTGAAGCTTTCTTT.

This clonotype was detected a few times. The rearrangement links TRBV6-2 or TRBV6-3 to TRBJ1-1; D is ambiguous. The CDR3 has 14 residues. CDR1 MNHEY and CDR2 SVGEGT come from the germline V gene. V lost 2 bases, J lost 4 bases, and 11 bases lay in between. The CDR3 DNA reads TGTGCCAGCAGTTACAGGGTGGCAGTCACTGAAGCTTTCTTT. Its translation: CASSYRVAVTEAFF.

The chain joins TRBV7-2 to TRBJ1-1; no clear D. V was cut by 5 bases and J by 3 bases, with 19 bases left in between. CDR3 length: 16 residues. CDR1 SGHTA and CDR2 FQGNSA come from the germline V gene. In DNA form, the CDR3 reads TGTGCCAGCAGCCCGCGGGCCGCTAGAACACACACTGAAGCTTTCTTT. This codes for CASSPRAARTHTEAFF.

This clonotype has only a few counts. The rearrangement joins TRBV15 to TRBJ1-2; D unresolved. CDR1 is LNHNV, CDR2 YYDKDF, per germline (reference sequence). This CDR3 spans 14 amino acids. Trimming cost V 0 bases and J 4 bases, with 9 bases left between them. The CDR3 sequence is CATSREGGGYGYTF. The CDR3 nucleotides are TGTGCCACCAGCAGAGAGGGCGGTGGCTATGGCTACACCTTC.

The chain recombines TRBV20-1 with TRBJ2-7; no definite D call. V was cut by 6 bases and J by 6 bases, with 15 bases left in between. The CDR3 is made up of 12 amino acids. Germline V gives CDR1 DFQATT, CDR2 SNEGSKA (reference sequence). CDR3 DNA: TGCAGTGCGAGATGGCCTGGCGGCGAGCAGTACTTC. Its protein is CSARWPGGEQYF.

This rearrangement joins TRBV4-2 to TRBJ2-1; the D is unclear. CDR3 length equals 17 residues. V was trimmed by 0 bases and J by 0 bases, leaving 12 bases between them. Germline V CDR1 and CDR2: LGHNA, YNFKEQ. CDR3 amino acids: CASSQDWPESSYNEQFF. CDR3 DNA: TGTGCCAGCAGCCAAGATTGGCCAGAGAGCTCCTACAATGAGCAGTTCTTC.

The V call is TRBV7-2, the J call TRBJ2-7, with 10 bases identical to TRBD2. Looked up from germline, CDR1 is SGHTA and CDR2 is FQGNSA. The CDR3 extends over 14 amino acids. V was pared by 6 bases and J by 2 bases, with 4 bases of the junction left unmatched. The DNA for the CDR3 is TGTGCCAGCAGGACTAGCGGGCAAACCTACGAGCAGTACTTC. Its protein is CASRTSGQTYEQYF.